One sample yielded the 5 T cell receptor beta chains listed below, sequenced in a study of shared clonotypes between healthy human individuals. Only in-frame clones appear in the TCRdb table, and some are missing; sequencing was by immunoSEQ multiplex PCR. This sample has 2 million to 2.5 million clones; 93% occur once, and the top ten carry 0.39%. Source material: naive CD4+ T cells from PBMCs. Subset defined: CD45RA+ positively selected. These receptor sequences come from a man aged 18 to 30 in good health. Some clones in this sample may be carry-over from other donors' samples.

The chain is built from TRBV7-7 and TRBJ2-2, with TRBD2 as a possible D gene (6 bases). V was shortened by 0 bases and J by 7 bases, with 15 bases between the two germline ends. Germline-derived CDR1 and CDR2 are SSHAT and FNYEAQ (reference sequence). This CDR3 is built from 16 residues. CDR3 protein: CASSLAPGTRSGELFF. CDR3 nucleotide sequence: TGTGCCAGCAGCTTAGCGCCCGGGACTCGAAGCGGGGAGCTGTTTTTT.

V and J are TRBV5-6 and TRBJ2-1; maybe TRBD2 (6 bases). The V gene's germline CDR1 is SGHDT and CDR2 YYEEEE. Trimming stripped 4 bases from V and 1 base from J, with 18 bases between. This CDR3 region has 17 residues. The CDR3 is CASSPGPGELSYNEQFF. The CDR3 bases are TGTGCCAGCAGCCCAGGACCGGGAGAACTATCCTACAATGAGCAGTTCTTC.

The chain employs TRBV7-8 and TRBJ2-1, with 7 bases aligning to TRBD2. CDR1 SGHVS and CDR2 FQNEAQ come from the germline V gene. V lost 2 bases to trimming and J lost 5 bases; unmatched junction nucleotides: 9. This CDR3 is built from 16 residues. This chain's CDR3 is CASSLYRGSPDNEQFF. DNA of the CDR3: TGTGCCAGCAGCTTATACCGCGGGAGCCCAGACAATGAGCAGTTCTTC.

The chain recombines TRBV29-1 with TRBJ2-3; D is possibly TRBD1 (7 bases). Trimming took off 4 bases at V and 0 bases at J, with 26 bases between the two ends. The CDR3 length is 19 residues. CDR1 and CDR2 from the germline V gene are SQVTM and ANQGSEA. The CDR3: CSVAGVGGQKFSSTDTQYF. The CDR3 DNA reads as TGCAGCGTTGCCGGAGTGGGGGGACAGAAGTTTTCTAGCACAGATACGCAGTATTTT.

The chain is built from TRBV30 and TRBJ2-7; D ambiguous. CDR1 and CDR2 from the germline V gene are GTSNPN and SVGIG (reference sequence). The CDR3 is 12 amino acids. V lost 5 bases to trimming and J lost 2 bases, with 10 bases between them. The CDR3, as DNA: TGTGCCTGGTTAGACGGAGCCTACGAGCAGTACTTC. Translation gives CAWLDGAYEQYF.